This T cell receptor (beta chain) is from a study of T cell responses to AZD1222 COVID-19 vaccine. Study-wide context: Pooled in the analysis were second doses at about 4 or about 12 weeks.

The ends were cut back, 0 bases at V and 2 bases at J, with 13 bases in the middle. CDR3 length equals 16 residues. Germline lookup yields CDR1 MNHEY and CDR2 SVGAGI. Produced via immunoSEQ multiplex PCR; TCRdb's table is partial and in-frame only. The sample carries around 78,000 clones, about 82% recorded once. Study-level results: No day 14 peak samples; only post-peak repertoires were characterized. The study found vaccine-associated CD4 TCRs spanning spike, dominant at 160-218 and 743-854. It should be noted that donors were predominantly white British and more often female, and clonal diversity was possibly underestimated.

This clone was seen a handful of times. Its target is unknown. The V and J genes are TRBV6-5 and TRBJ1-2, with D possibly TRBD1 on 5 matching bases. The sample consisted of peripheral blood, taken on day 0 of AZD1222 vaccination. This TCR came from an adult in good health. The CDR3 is CASSYSGVEGNYGYTF. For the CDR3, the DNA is TGTGCCAGCAGTTACTCAGGGGTCGAGGGAAACTATGGCTACACCTTC.